These T cell receptor beta chains were read from a single sample in a study of cytomegalovirus exposure and HLA in healthy donors. TCRdb keeps only in-frame clones here, not all; method: immunoSEQ multiplex PCR. The profile shows roughly 150,000 clones, around 70% of them singletons. The sequenced sample was PBMCs. All receptors come from a man between 18 and 29 years old in good health and CMV-seropositive. Both conserved end residues are part of each CDR3. Fields, in order: D gene, clone size, J gene, V gene, CDR3 DNA, CDR3 protein. D genes are given only for firm matches. A row's size may be missing; if present it is once, few, many or a size class.

D: .; size: few; J: TRBJ1-3; V: TRBV19; DNA: TGTGCCAGTAGTATAGAGCCGGGATCCGGAAACACCATATATTTT; CDR3: CASSIEPGSGNTIYF
D: .; size: few; J: TRBJ1-4; V: TRBV21-1; DNA: TGTGCCAGCAGCAAAGGGACAGTTGAAAAACTGTTTTTT; CDR3: CASSKGTVEKLFF
D: .; size: once; J: TRBJ1-2; V: TRBV6-5; DNA: TGTGCCAGCAGTCCACTCCCACCAAGGGGTGGCTACACCTTC; CDR3: CASSPLPPRGGYTF
D: .; size: .; J: TRBJ1-2; V: TRBV5-1; DNA: TGCGCCAGCACCCCCGGGGGGGACGGCAACTATGGCTACACCTTC; CDR3: CASTPGGDGNYGYTF
D: TRBD1; size: .; J: TRBJ1-1; V: TRBV30; DNA: TGTGCCTGTTGGGACAGGGGCACTGAAGCTTTCTTT; CDR3: CACWDRGTEAFF
D: TRBD1; size: .; J: TRBJ1-2; V: TRBV11-2; DNA: TGTGCCAGCAGCTTAGGGGAACAGGGGGCATCCACCTTC; CDR3: CASSLGEQGASTF
D: .; size: .; J: TRBJ1-4; V: TRBV6-5; DNA: TGTGCCAGCAGAACAGGGTGGGGGAATGAAAAACTGTTTTTT; CDR3: CASRTGWGNEKLFF
D: TRBD1; size: .; J: TRBJ1-2; V: TRBV5-1; DNA: TGCGCCAGCAGCTTCGGGTCTCTGGGACAGGGGAATGGCTACACCTTC; CDR3: CASSFGSLGQGNGYTF
D: TRBD1; size: .; J: TRBJ2-2; V: TRBV5-6; DNA: TGTGCCAGCAGCACCCTACAGGGGGCGCGGAACACCGGGGAGCTGTTTTTT; CDR3: CASSTLQGARNTGELFF
D: .; size: few; J: TRBJ1-4; V: TRBV14; DNA: TGTGCCAGCAGCCAAGGAAAGGGAGGCTCCCCCTTCATTGAAAAACTGTTTTTT; CDR3: CASSQGKGGSPFIEKLFF
D: .; size: .; J: TRBJ1-2; V: TRBV6-6; DNA: TGTGCCAGCACACTTCGGGGGGCCCTCTATGGCTACACCTTC; CDR3: CASTLRGALYGYTF
D: .; size: .; J: TRBJ2-3; V: TRBV15; DNA: TGTGCCACCAGGGGCCCTAGCACAGATACGCAGTATTTT; CDR3: CATRGPSTDTQYF
D: TRBD1; size: few; J: TRBJ1-2; V: TRBV28; DNA: TGTGCCAGCAGTTTTTCGGACAGGGCCCGCTATGGCTACACCTTC; CDR3: CASSFSDRARYGYTF
D: .; size: .; J: TRBJ2-5; V: TRBV5-4; DNA: TGTGCCAGCAGCCGTAGCCAAGAGACCCAGTACTTC; CDR3: CASSRSQETQYF
D: .; size: few; J: TRBJ2-1; V: TRBV19; DNA: TGTGCCAGTAGTATAGCGGTGGGTGTGACAAACTCAGGGAATGAGCAGTTCTTC; CDR3: CASSIAVGVTNSGNEQFF
D: .; size: .; J: TRBJ1-1; V: TRBV6-1; DNA: TGTGCCAGCAGTTCTGTTGGACAAGCGAACACTGAAGCTTTCTTT; CDR3: CASSSVGQANTEAFF
D: .; size: .; J: TRBJ1-3; V: TRBV20-1; DNA: TGCAGTGGGACATTAGGAAACACCATATATTTT; CDR3: CSGTLGNTIYF
D: .; size: few; J: TRBJ2-5; V: TRBV19; DNA: TGTGCCAGTGAAAGGGGGGGGTCGCAGACCCAGTACTTC; CDR3: CASERGGSQTQYF
D: TRBD1; size: .; J: TRBJ2-3; V: TRBV2; DNA: TGTGCCAGCAGTGCACGACAGGGGGCGGAAGATACGCAGTATTTT; CDR3: CASSARQGAEDTQYF
D: .; size: .; J: TRBJ2-2; V: TRBV9; DNA: TGTGCCAGCAGCTCCCTACGCACCGGGGAGCTGTTTTTT; CDR3: CASSSLRTGELFF
D: TRBD1; size: .; J: TRBJ1-2; V: TRBV30; DNA: TGTGCCTGGAGTGTATCTAACAGGGGGTATAAAACCTTC; CDR3: CAWSVSNRGYKTF
D: TRBD2; size: .; J: TRBJ2-1; V: TRBV6-5; DNA: TGTGCCAGCCGGACTAGCGGGTACAATGAGCAGTTCTTC; CDR3: CASRTSGYNEQFF
D: TRBD1; size: .; J: TRBJ1-6; V: TRBV28; DNA: TGTGCCAGCAGTTTGGGGGGACAGGGGAATAATTCACCCCTCCACTTT; CDR3: CASSLGGQGNNSPLHF
D: .; size: once; J: TRBJ2-5; V: TRBV21-1; DNA: TGTGCCAGCAGTCCGGGACAGGGGTTGCAGACCCAGTACTTC; CDR3: CASSPGQGLQTQYF
D: .; size: .; J: TRBJ2-4; V: TRBV4-1; DNA: TGCGCCAGCAGCTCCACCCCCGGGGAAAGTCTTCAGTACTTC; CDR3: CASSSTPGESLQYF
D: .; size: .; J: TRBJ1-1; V: TRBV10-3; DNA: TGTGCCATGGGAGATCCAGGGGAGTTAGGGACTGAAGCTTTCTTT; CDR3: CAMGDPGELGTEAFF
D: TRBD1; size: .; J: TRBJ1-2; V: TRBV5-8; DNA: TGTGCCAGCAGCGCGACAGGGTCGGTTGGCTACACCTTC; CDR3: CASSATGSVGYTF
D: .; size: .; J: TRBJ1-2; V: TRBV10-3; DNA: TGTGCCATCAGCCAGACTCAGGGCTACACCTTC; CDR3: CAISQTQGYTF
D: .; size: once; J: TRBJ2-3; V: TRBV5-6; DNA: TGTGCCAGCAGCTTATATACAGGGTCAGATACGCAGTATTTT; CDR3: CASSLYTGSDTQYF
D: .; size: few; J: TRBJ1-4; V: TRBV4-1; DNA: TGCGCCAGCAGCCAAACAGTTCTGGATGAAAAACTGTTTTTT; CDR3: CASSQTVLDEKLFF
D: TRBD1; size: .; J: TRBJ1-1; V: TRBV6-1; DNA: TGTGCCAGCAGTACTGACAGGGGCGGGGGCGCTTTCTTT; CDR3: CASSTDRGGGAFF
D: .; size: .; J: TRBJ1-5; V: TRBV6-5; DNA: TGTGCCAGCAGCCCTTACAGGGTCGATCAGCCCCAGCATTTT; CDR3: CASSPYRVDQPQHF
D: TRBD1; size: .; J: TRBJ1-2; V: TRBV11-3; DNA: TGTGCCAGCAGCTCCCATGACAGGGCCTATGGCTACACCTTC; CDR3: CASSSHDRAYGYTF
D: .; size: .; J: TRBJ2-3; V: TRBV2; DNA: TGTGCCAGCAGTGAATTGCAGGGCGGCACAGATACGCAGTATTTT; CDR3: CASSELQGGTDTQYF
D: .; size: few; J: TRBJ1-5; V: TRBV25-1; DNA: TGTGCCAGCAATGGGGCTGGCAATCAGCCCCAGCATTTT; CDR3: CASNGAGNQPQHF
D: TRBD1; size: .; J: TRBJ1-3; V: TRBV5-4; DNA: TGTGCCAGCAGCATAGACAGGGCCCGCGCTGGAAACACCATATATTTT; CDR3: CASSIDRARAGNTIYF
D: TRBD1; size: .; J: TRBJ2-5; V: TRBV28; DNA: TGTGCCAGCATTAGAGACAGGGGCGAAGAGACCCAGTACTTC; CDR3: CASIRDRGEETQYF
D: .; size: .; J: TRBJ1-1; V: TRBV11-1; DNA: TGTGCCAGCAGCCCCGACGGGGGAGGGATGAACACTGAAGCTTTCTTT; CDR3: CASSPDGGGMNTEAFF
D: .; size: .; J: TRBJ2-3; V: TRBV11-2; DNA: TGTGCCAGCAGCCGACGTCCTCATTTAGAGGGTACGCAGTATTTT; CDR3: CASSRRPHLEGTQYF
D: TRBD2; size: .; J: TRBJ2-3; V: TRBV11-2; DNA: TGTGCCAGCAGCTTATTACGCGGGGGGCCCACAGATACGCAGTATTTT; CDR3: CASSLLRGGPTDTQYF
D: TRBD1; size: .; J: TRBJ1-5; V: TRBV6-1; DNA: TGTGCCAGCAGTTCAGGGGGAGAGAGCAATCAGCCCCAGCATTTT; CDR3: CASSSGGESNQPQHF
D: TRBD2; size: .; J: TRBJ2-3; V: TRBV9; DNA: TGTGCCAGCAGCGGTACTAAGCGGGGGAGAGGTACGCAGTATTTT; CDR3: CASSGTKRGRGTQYF
D: TRBD2; size: few; J: TRBJ2-1; V: TRBV11-3; DNA: TGTGCCAGCAGCCAACTAGCGGGAGGGGAGCAGTTCTTC; CDR3: CASSQLAGGEQFF
D: .; size: once; J: TRBJ2-5; V: TRBV28; DNA: TGTGCCAGCAGGAGACTAGAGGGGACCCAGTACTTC; CDR3: CASRRLEGTQYF
D: .; size: few; J: TRBJ1-1; V: TRBV5-4; DNA: TGTGCCAGCAGCTTGGGGGGGCTCGAAGAAGCTTTCTTT; CDR3: CASSLGGLEEAFF
D: TRBD1; size: once; J: TRBJ2-1; V: TRBV11-2; DNA: TGTGCCAGCAGCTTAGTAAGCACAGGGGCCATCAATGAGCAGTTCTTC; CDR3: CASSLVSTGAINEQFF
D: TRBD1; size: .; J: TRBJ1-4; V: TRBV6-1; DNA: TGTGCCAGCAGTGATCAACAGACAGGGGCAACTAATGAAAAACTGTTTTTT; CDR3: CASSDQQTGATNEKLFF
D: .; size: few; J: TRBJ1-2; V: TRBV5-5; DNA: TGTGCCAGCAGCCTGGCAGGGCTCCTGCGTAGGTATGGCTACACCTTC; CDR3: CASSLAGLLRRYGYTF
D: .; size: .; J: TRBJ1-1; V: TRBV5-4; DNA: TGTGCCAGCAGCTTGGGGAGTAGGAATACCAACTCTGAAGCTTTCTTT; CDR3: CASSLGSRNTNSEAFF
D: TRBD1; size: .; J: TRBJ1-2; V: TRBV6-1; DNA: TGTGCCAGCAGTGGTGACAGGGGGCCCTATGGCTACACCTTC; CDR3: CASSGDRGPYGYTF
D: .; size: .; J: TRBJ2-2; V: TRBV19; DNA: TGTGCCAGTCGACTAGTGGGAGGTGGACCCGGGGAGCTGTTTTTT; CDR3: CASRLVGGGPGELFF
D: .; size: .; J: TRBJ2-1; V: TRBV7-6; DNA: TGTGCCAGCAGCTTACGCGGGACTGTCGGGGATGAGCAGTTCTTC; CDR3: CASSLRGTVGDEQFF